Shown below are 29 T cell receptor beta chains from a single sample sequenced in a study of blood T cell repertoires in COVID-19. The repertoire was sequenced with immunoSEQ multiplex PCR; TCRdb's copy has only in-frame clones and lacks some. The sample has fewer than 200,000 clones; 76% are singletons. Sequencing input: peripheral blood. These receptors were taken from a woman over 75 with acute or convalescent COVID-19.

A note on this clone: The same CDR3 arises from other DNA sequences in this sample as well. This rearrangement joins TRBV6-5 to TRBJ1-1, with 10 bases fitting TRBD1. V shed 5 bases, J shed 5 bases, and the junction held 5 bases outside the gene matches. Looked up from germline, CDR1 is MNHEY and CDR2 is SVGAGI. This CDR3 comprises 14 residues. As DNA, the CDR3 is TGTGCCAGCAGTCGACAGGGGGCAGGGACTGAAGCTTTCTTT. Translated, it gives CASSRQGAGTEAFF.

The chain employs TRBV10-3 and TRBJ2-7, with 11 nucleotides matching TRBD2. V was clipped by 8 bases and J by 1 base; unmatched bases: 7. Germline-derived CDR1 and CDR2 are ENHRY and SYGVKD. The CDR3 length is 15 residues. The CDR3 sequence is CAIAGLAGISYEQYF. Written as DNA, the CDR3 is TGTGCCATCGCCGGACTAGCGGGTATATCCTACGAGCAGTACTTC.

V is TRBV3-1 (or the pseudogene TRBV3-2) and J is TRBJ1-2, with D perhaps TRBD1 (6 bases). The V gene's germline CDR1 is LGHDT and CDR2 YNNKEL (reference sequence). The CDR3 totals 12 residues. Trimming cost V 4 bases and J 9 bases, with 12 bases left between them. CDR3 sequence: CASSPRQGSYTF. For the CDR3, the DNA is TGTGCCAGCAGCCCCCGTCAGGGGAGCTACACCTTC.

The V and J genes are TRBV3-1 (or the pseudogene TRBV3-2) and TRBJ1-5; 10 bases fit TRBD1. This CDR3 is built from 14 residues. CDR1 and CDR2 (germline): LGHDT, YNNKEL (reference sequence). V dropped 4 bases and J dropped 7; count of bases not matched to a gene: 4. CDR3 bases: TGTGCCAGCAGCCCGACAGGGGGCCGGCAGCCCCAGCATTTT. Translating gives CASSPTGGRQPQHF.

The chain carries TRBV9 and TRBJ2-2, with TRBD1 identical over 8 bases. Germline trimming cut 1 base from V and 8 bases from J; bases unmatched to any gene: 10. CDR3 length: 16 residues. CDR1 is SGDLS, CDR2 YYNGEE, per germline. CDR3 loop: CASSVSGGMRTGELFF. Here the CDR3 DNA reads TGTGCCAGCAGCGTATCAGGGGGCATGCGAACTGGGGAGCTGTTTTTT. The variable domain in full, completed from reference TRBV9 and TRBJ2-2, reads DSGVTQTPKHLITATGQRVTLRCSPRSGDLSVYWYQQSLDQGLQFLIQYYNGEERAKGNILERFSAQQFPDLHSELNLSSLELGDSALYFCASSVSGGMRTGELFFGEGSRLTVL.

This chain uses TRBV7-2 with TRBJ1-5; no definite D call. This CDR3 is built from 15 residues. V was trimmed by 5 bases and J by 0 bases, leaving 11 bases between them. CDR1 is SGHTA, CDR2 FQGNSA, per germline. CDR3 coding DNA: TGTGCCAGCAGCCACGCGGGCAATAGCAATCAGCCCCAGCATTTT. This gives the protein CASSHAGNSNQPQHF.

This clone was recorded a few times. J is TRBJ1-1 and V is TRBV9, with 7 bases that match TRBD1. V was clipped by 3 bases and J by 4 bases; unmatched bases: 6. In germline, CDR1 is SGDLS, CDR2 YYNGEE. The CDR3 length is 14 residues. CDR3 nucleotides: TGTGCCAGCAGCGCAGTGACAGGGAGCACTGAAGCTTTCTTT. It translates to CASSAVTGSTEAFF.

This clone was observed a single time. The chain is built from TRBV4-2 and TRBJ1-6; weak D call: TRBD1 (5 bases). Germline assignment: CDR1 LGHNA and CDR2 YNFKEQ. The CDR3 length is 15 residues. Trimming removed 0 bases at V and 7 bases at J, with 10 bases between. In DNA, the CDR3 is TGTGCCAGCAGCCAAGAGAGACAGTTGAATTCACCCCTCCACTTT. It is translated as CASSQERQLNSPLHF.

The gene calls are TRBV18 and TRBJ2-1, with 7 bases that match TRBD2. J was trimmed by 0 bases and V by 5 bases; bases with no gene match: 4. CDR3 length: 15 residues. Germline V gene data show CDR1 as KGHSH and CDR2 as LQKENI. CDR3 in amino acids: CASSGLADSYNEQFF. The CDR3 nucleotides are TGTGCCAGCTCAGGGCTAGCGGACTCCTACAATGAGCAGTTCTTC. The full variable domain, its missing parts supplied by reference TRBV18 and TRBJ2-1, is NAGVMQNPRHLVRRRGQEARLRCSPMKGHSHVYWYRQLPEEGLKFMVYLQKENIIDESGMPKERFSAEFPKEGPSILRIQQVVRGDSAAYFCASSGLADSYNEQFFGPGTRLTVL.

This sequence joins TRBV11-3 and TRBJ2-5, with TRBD1 as a possible D gene (5 bases). CDR3 length equals 14 residues. The V gene's germline CDR1 is SGHNT and CDR2 YENEEA. Trimming left V 2 bases short and J 2 bases short, with 9 bases between. CDR3 residues: CASSLRQGQETQYF. The CDR3 nucleotides read TGTGCCAGCAGCTTAAGGCAGGGTCAAGAGACCCAGTACTTC.

This rearrangement joins TRBV27 to TRBJ2-2; TRBD1 matches 7 bases. This CDR3 contains 15 residues. J was trimmed by 1 base and V by 5 bases; bases with no gene match: 4. CDR1 and CDR2 (germline): MNHEY, SMNVEV (reference sequence). The DNA of the CDR3 is TGTGCCAGCAGTCCTCGACAGGGGAACACCGGGGAGCTGTTTTTT. As protein: CASSPRQGNTGELFF.

This clone was observed a handful of times. The chain couples TRBV15 to TRBJ1-4, with TRBD1 identical over 7 bases. Per germline, CDR1 LNHNV and CDR2 YYDKDF (reference sequence). With 0 bases clipped from V and 8 bases from J, the junction kept 6 bases outside the gene matches. This CDR3 has 15 residues. CDR3 DNA: TGTGCCACCAGCAGAGATGGCCAGGGGGGAGAAAAACTGTTTTTT. Translation: CATSRDGQGGEKLFF.

This clone was detected only once. The chain joins TRBV6-2 or TRBV6-3 to TRBJ1-1; D is possibly TRBD1 (5 bases). V was shortened by 4 bases and J by 4 bases, with 10 bases between the two germline ends. Germline V lookup: CDR1 MNHEY, CDR2 SVGEGT. This CDR3 contains 13 residues. This CDR3 is CASSLGVGTEAFF. The CDR3 nucleotides are TGTGCCAGCAGTTTAGGGGTGGGCACTGAAGCTTTCTTT.

This sequence joins TRBV18 and TRBJ1-2; the D gene is possibly TRBD1 (6 bases). CDR3 length: 16 residues. Germline V gives CDR1 KGHSH, CDR2 LQKENI. The V gene lost 3 bases and the J gene lost 0 bases, with 14 bases spanning the gap. The CDR3 reads CASSPTTGPANYGYTF. In nucleotides, the CDR3 is TGTGCCAGCTCACCCACAACAGGGCCAGCTAACTATGGCTACACCTTC.

This clone has a single count. The chain couples TRBV3-1 (or the pseudogene TRBV3-2) to TRBJ1-6; 11 bases align to TRBD1. CDR1 and CDR2 (germline): LGHDT, YNNKEL (reference sequence). The ends lost 3 bases at V and 8 bases at J; junction bases unmatched: 3. The CDR3 runs 15 residues. The CDR3 spells CASSHRDRGDSPLHF. The CDR3 DNA reads as TGTGCCAGCAGCCACCGGGACAGGGGGGATTCACCCCTCCACTTT.

This clone was recorded a few times. This rearrangement joins TRBV4-3 to TRBJ2-5, with TRBD2 matching over 10 bases. The V gene's germline CDR1 is LGHNA and CDR2 YSLEER. Trimming cost V 3 bases and J 3 bases; bases outside gene matches: 1. CDR3 length: 14 residues. CDR3 region: CASSHGLAEETQYF. DNA for the CDR3: TGCGCCAGCAGCCATGGACTAGCGGAAGAGACCCAGTACTTC.

This chain connects TRBV25-1 to TRBJ1-6; weak D call: TRBD1 (5 bases). Trimming removed 6 bases from V and 5 bases from J, with 17 bases in between. Germline V gene sequence: CDR1 MGHDK, CDR2 SYGVNS. CDR3 length: 16 residues. CDR3 region: CASSPLGHQNNSPLHF. DNA of the CDR3: TGTGCCAGCAGCCCCCTGGGGCACCAGAATAATTCACCCCTCCACTTT.

The chain employs TRBV19 and TRBJ1-5, with TRBD1 identical over 9 bases. Germline assignment: CDR1 LNHDA and CDR2 SQIVND (reference sequence). V lost 8 bases and J lost 4; bases outside the gene matches: 6. This CDR3 comprises 14 residues. CDR3 in DNA: TGTGCCAGTCGGGACAGGGTATCAAATCAGCCCCAGCATTTT. This gives the protein CASRDRVSNQPQHF.

The chain has TRBV7-2 and TRBJ1-5; 7 bases match TRBD1. Per germline, CDR1 SGHTA and CDR2 FQGNSA. J lost 0 bases, V lost 6 bases, and 5 bases had no gene match. The CDR3 has 15 amino acids. The CDR3 DNA follows: TGTGCCAGCAGTCTTACAGGGGATAGCAATCAGCCCCAGCATTTT. It is translated as CASSLTGDSNQPQHF.

This clone appeared a single time. This chain connects TRBV30 to TRBJ1-2, with 9 positions matching TRBD1. Germline V lookup: CDR1 GTSNPN, CDR2 SVGIG (reference sequence). The CDR3 contains 13 residues. Trimming at V came to 3 bases and at J to 8 bases, leaving 7 bases not matched to a gene. The CDR3 protein is CAWREQGARGYTF. The CDR3 DNA reads TGTGCCTGGAGGGAACAGGGGGCGCGGGGCTACACCTTC.

The J gene is TRBJ1-5, the V gene TRBV6-1; D is unclear. From germline, CDR1 is MNHNS and CDR2 SASEGT. The ends were cut back, 0 bases at V and 4 bases at J, with 10 bases in the middle. The CDR3 has 15 residues. The CDR3 here is CASSEAGPANQPQHF. CDR3 DNA: TGTGCCAGCAGTGAAGCTGGGCCCGCTAATCAGCCCCAGCATTTT.

The V call is TRBV6-5, the J call TRBJ2-6; 10 positions agree with TRBD1. This CDR3 is built from 12 residues. Germline V gene lookup returns CDR1 MNHEY and CDR2 SVGAGI. After removal of 6 bases from V and 11 bases from J, the junction contained 1 base not matched to a gene. Here the CDR3 reads CASRGTGDVLTF. CDR3 DNA sequence: TGTGCCAGCAGGGGGACAGGGGACGTCCTGACTTTC.

This chain connects TRBV18 to TRBJ2-3; D not resolved. Germline CDR1 and CDR2: KGHSH and LQKENI. The CDR3 is 14 amino acids. V gave up 4 bases and J gave up 2 bases, with 10 bases separating them. CDR3 amino acids: CASSLNQYTDTQYF. The CDR3 nucleotides read TGTGCCAGCTCACTAAACCAGTACACAGATACGCAGTATTTT.

CDR3 DNA sequence: TGCGCCAGCAGCTTTGCGGGGGCGACACCCCTCCACTTT. Amino acids: CASSFAGATPLHF. V is TRBV5-1 and J is TRBJ1-6; D is possibly TRBD1 (6 bases). V was clipped by 2 bases and J by 11 bases, with 11 bases between them. This CDR3 region has 13 residues. CDR1 and CDR2 from the germline V gene are SGHRS and YFSETQ.

The V gene is TRBV3-1 (or the pseudogene TRBV3-2), the J gene TRBJ1-2; a possible D gene is TRBD1 (5 bases). Germline-derived CDR1 and CDR2 are LGHDT and YNNKEL (reference sequence). This CDR3 spans 14 amino acids. The V end was cut by 0 bases, the J end by 8 bases, with 13 bases between. CDR3 nucleotide sequence: TGTGCCAGCAGCCAAGATAGCAGGGTAAAGGGCTACACCTTC. Residues: CASSQDSRVKGYTF.

This clone has only a few counts. The chain links TRBV18 to TRBJ1-3, with TRBD1 as a possible D gene (5 bases). The V gene's germline CDR1 is KGHSH and CDR2 LQKENI. V was pared by 6 bases and J by 0 bases, with 12 bases between. This CDR3 is 15 amino acids long. The CDR3 DNA sequence: TGTGCCAGCTCCCAAGACAGTGGCTCTGGAAACACCATATATTTT. Its protein is CASSQDSGSGNTIYF.

The chain joins TRBV2 to TRBJ1-4; 9 nucleotides line up with TRBD1. CDR3 length: 14 residues. Unmatched junction bases numbered 8, after V lost 8 bases and J lost 7 bases. Per the germline V gene, CDR1 is SNHLY and CDR2 is FYNNEI. The CDR3: CASRVGTGFEKLFF. The CDR3 DNA follows: TGTGCCAGCCGAGTAGGGACAGGGTTTGAAAAACTGTTTTTT.

The rearrangement joins TRBV6-5 to TRBJ1-5; maybe TRBD1 (6 bases). Germline V gives CDR1 MNHEY, CDR2 SVGAGI. The length of the CDR3 is 15 residues. Trimming left V 2 bases short and J 3 bases short, with 11 bases between. CDR3 coding DNA: TGTGCCAGCAGTTACCGCGGACAGCCCAATCAGCCCCAGCATTTT. Translated, it gives CASSYRGQPNQPQHF.

The rearrangement joins TRBV4-3 to TRBJ1-1; D not resolved. The CDR3 covers 14 residues. Trimming pared 2 bases from V and 1 base from J, leaving 8 bases between. Germline V lookup: CDR1 LGHNA, CDR2 YSLEER. The CDR3 spells CASSQRTRNTEAFF. The CDR3 nucleotides are TGCGCCAGCAGCCAAAGAACCAGGAACACTGAAGCTTTCTTT.